The clone carrying this T cell receptor beta chain was picked up many times. The antigen is not known. TCRdb re-called the 5' RACE reads with MiXCR, one entry per CDR3 protein. This sample has roughly 90,000 distinct CDR3 sequences, with approximately 9.6% found just once. The data belong to a study of CD8 T cells in ankylosing spondylitis. Germline V gene sequence: CDR1 SGHVS, CDR2 FQNEAQ. Trimming removed 1 base from V and 6 bases from J, with 7 bases in between. CDR3 length equals 13 residues. Broader study findings: Typical of ankylosing spondylitis blood, it appeared, was a TCR beta motif of under 10 highly homologous variants. Reactive arthritis synovial fluid and blood were previously reported to contain some motif variants. Reportedly, disease-linked clones are significantly enriched in ankylosing spondylitis patients' matched synovial fluid.

The specimen sequenced was blood, either unsorted or a sorted T cell fraction (not recorded which). This clonotype was sampled from a male donor with ankylosing spondylitis. The gene calls are TRBV7-8 and TRBJ1-5; D possibly corresponds to TRBD1 (5 bases). The DNA for the CDR3 is TGTGCCAGCAGCTTAGGAGGGGTTCAGCCCCAGCATTTT. Protein product: CASSLGGVQPQHF.